The next 32 T cell receptor beta chains were all read from a single sample in a study of blood T cell repertoires in COVID-19. Here immunoSEQ multiplex PCR was the method, and the copy in TCRdb shows in-frame clones only, minus some. The table lists 150,000 to 200,000 clones, roughly 91% of them singletons. Material for sequencing was peripheral blood. The receptors derive from a man in his forties with active or convalescent COVID-19.

This clone was counted once. The chain uses TRBV7-2 and TRBJ1-5; a possible D gene is TRBD1 (5 bases). Per germline, CDR1 SGHTA and CDR2 FQGNSA. V was shortened by 0 bases and J by 4 bases, with 13 bases between the two germline ends. The CDR3 is made up of 16 amino acids. CDR3: CASSLARGDGNQPQHF. CDR3 sequence (DNA): TGTGCCAGCAGCTTAGCGCGGGGGGACGGGAATCAGCCCCAGCATTTT.

In its sample, this clone was seen a few times. The chain links TRBV7-9 to TRBJ2-1; a weak D match, TRBD2 (5 bases). The length of the CDR3 is 11 residues. Germline CDR1 reads SEHNR; CDR2 reads FQNEAQ (reference sequence). The V end lost 2 bases, the J end lost 10 bases, and 6 bases lay between the germline ends. The CDR3 protein is CASSLPGEQFF. The CDR3 DNA reads TGTGCCAGCAGCTTACCGGGAGAGCAGTTCTTC.

A single count supports this clone. The chain's CDR3 is CASSPAGQGRTEAFF. The CDR3 coding sequence is TGTGCCAGCAGTCCGGCTGGACAGGGGAGGACTGAAGCTTTCTTT. The chain carries TRBV28 and TRBJ1-1, with TRBD1 matching 9 bases. The CDR3 spans 15 residues. In germline, CDR1 is MDHEN, CDR2 SYDVKM. J gave up 5 bases and V 5 bases, and 9 bases lay outside the gene matches.

The genes are TRBV7-2 and TRBJ2-6; 8 bases fit TRBD1. Germline V gives CDR1 SGHTA, CDR2 FQGNSA. V dropped 5 bases and J dropped 3; count of bases not matched to a gene: 9. The CDR3 runs 17 residues. The CDR3: CASSLRTGTGGANVLTF. In nucleotides, the CDR3 is TGTGCCAGCAGCCTCCGGACAGGGACAGGTGGGGCCAACGTCCTGACTTTC.

This clone was found once. The chain carries TRBV10-3 and TRBJ2-5; 7 bases line up with TRBD2. The trim removed 5 bases at V and 3 bases at J, leaving 9 bases unmatched. The CDR3 consists of 15 residues. From germline, CDR1 is ENHRY and CDR2 SYGVKD. CDR3 sequence (DNA): TGTGCCATCAGTCCCAGTAGTCTAGCGGAAGAGACCCAGTACTTC. Protein sequence: CAISPSSLAEETQYF.

The genes are TRBV3-1 (or the pseudogene TRBV3-2) and TRBJ1-1; no clear D. Between the trimmed V and J ends, which lost 4 bases and 5 bases, there was a span of 11 bases. The germline CDR1 and CDR2 sequences are LGHDT and YNNKEL (reference sequence). The CDR3 runs 13 residues. The CDR3 DNA sequence: TGTGCCAGCAGCCGCGGATCGGGGACTGAAGCTTTCTTT. Translating gives CASSRGSGTEAFF.

CDR3 residues: CASSAAGGPFYEQYF. CDR3 sequence (DNA): TGTGCCAGCAGCGCCGCGGGAGGGCCCTTCTACGAGCAGTACTTC. The chain has TRBV5-4 and TRBJ2-7; TRBD2 matches 9 bases. The V and J ends lost 4 bases and 3 bases, in that order; junction bases with no gene match: 8. Germline CDR1 SGHNT, CDR2 YYREEE (reference sequence). The CDR3 runs to 15 residues.

The rearrangement joins TRBV6-5 to TRBJ1-1, with D perhaps TRBD1 (6 bases). The V and J ends lost 6 bases and 5 bases respectively, with 16 bases between them. Per the germline V gene, CDR1 is MNHEY and CDR2 is SVGAGI. The length of the CDR3 is 14 residues. CDR3 amino acids: CASRPTGSGTEAFF. The CDR3 nucleotides are TGTGCCAGCAGGCCGACAGGATCGGGTACTGAAGCTTTCTTT.

This clone was picked up one time. J is TRBJ1-4 and V is TRBV27; TRBD1 agrees at 9 bases. This CDR3 contains 14 residues. Trimming at V came to 5 bases and at J to 10 bases, leaving 8 bases not matched to a gene. Germline V lookup: CDR1 MNHEY, CDR2 SMNVEV (reference sequence). CDR3 sequence (DNA): TGTGCCAGCAGTCCGGGGACAGGGAGGGGAAAACTGTTTTTT. Its translation: CASSPGTGRGKLFF.

The V call is TRBV27, the J call TRBJ1-2; 7 nucleotides align to TRBD1. The CDR3 totals 15 residues. V lost 6 bases to trimming and J lost 6 bases; unmatched junction nucleotides: 13. Germline V gene lookup returns CDR1 MNHEY and CDR2 SMNVEV (reference sequence). The CDR3 here is CASRNVGTAYNGYTF. The CDR3 DNA sequence: TGTGCCAGCAGAAATGTGGGGACAGCTTATAATGGCTACACCTTC.

The chain couples TRBV19 to TRBJ2-1, with 9 nucleotides matching TRBD2. The CDR3 runs 18 residues. The V gene end was trimmed by 5 bases and the J gene end by 0 bases; junction bases not matched to a gene: 11. CDR1 and CDR2 from the germline V gene are LNHDA and SQIVND (reference sequence). CDR3 nucleotides: TGTGCCAGTAGTCTAGCGGGACTAGACCGATACTCCTACAATGAGCAGTTCTTC. Amino acids: CASSLAGLDRYSYNEQFF. Together with reference TRBV19 and TRBJ2-1, the CDR3 gives the full variable domain: DGGITQSPKYLFRKEGQNVTLSCEQNLNHDAMYWYRQDPGQGLRLIYYSQIVNDFQKGDIAEGYSVSREKKESFPLTVTSAQKNPTAFYLCASSLAGLDRYSYNEQFFGPGTRLTVL.

The chain employs TRBV3-1 (or the pseudogene TRBV3-2) and TRBJ1-6; 7 bases are a match to TRBD1. This CDR3 spans 13 amino acids. Germline V CDR1 and CDR2: LGHDT, YNNKEL (reference sequence). The V and J ends lost 3 bases and 17 bases, in that order; junction bases with no gene match: 10. The CDR3 bases are TGTGCCAGCAGCCAGAGGGACAGCGGATTCATCCACTTT. Protein sequence: CASSQRDSGFIHF.

This chain joins TRBV7-2 and TRBJ2-3; D perhaps matches TRBD2 (6 bases). The CDR3 is 16 residues long. The V gene's germline CDR1 is SGHTA and CDR2 FQGNSA. V was trimmed by 5 bases and J by 1 base, leaving 16 bases between them. CDR3 in amino acids: CASSRLVPGGTDTQYF. The CDR3 DNA reads as TGTGCCAGCAGCCGCCTTGTGCCGGGAGGCACAGATACGCAGTATTTT.

J is TRBJ2-7 and V is TRBV2; a weak D match, TRBD2 (6 bases). The CDR3 contains 14 residues. From germline, CDR1 is SNHLY and CDR2 FYNNEI. V was cut by 4 bases and J by 2 bases, with 12 bases left in between. CDR3 region: CASSVRGNAYEQYF. CDR3 sequence (DNA): TGTGCCAGCAGTGTCCGGGGGAACGCCTACGAGCAGTACTTC.

This chain connects TRBV4-1 to TRBJ2-2; D possibly corresponds to TRBD2 (6 bases). Trimming took 4 bases from V and 4 from J, leaving 13 bases between them. The CDR3 has 15 residues. Germline-derived CDR1 and CDR2 are MGHRA and YSYEKL. DNA for the CDR3: TGCGCCAGCAGCCGGGACTCCTGGCCCACCGGGGAGCTGTTTTTT. Translated: CASSRDSWPTGELFF.

This chain connects TRBV7-2 to TRBJ2-3; weak D call: TRBD2 (5 bases). Germline values: CDR1 SGHTA, CDR2 FQGNSA. V dropped 5 bases and J dropped 5 bases, with 11 bases sitting between them. The CDR3 is 13 amino acids. CDR3 amino acids: CASSRTYEDTQYF. The CDR3 nucleotides read TGTGCCAGCAGCCGGACTTATGAAGATACGCAGTATTTT.

V and J are TRBV19 and TRBJ1-2; TRBD1 matches at 7 bases. Trimming took 9 bases from V and 1 from J; bases not matched to a gene: 2. The CDR3 has 12 amino acids. Germline values: CDR1 LNHDA, CDR2 SQIVND (reference sequence). CDR3 bases: TGTGCCAGCACAGGGGATAACTATGGCTACACCTTC. It translates to CASTGDNYGYTF.

The V call is TRBV5-5, the J call TRBJ2-7, with D uncertain. V gave up 4 bases and J gave up 3 bases, with 11 bases separating them. The germline gives CDR1 SGHKS, CDR2 YYEKEE (reference sequence). The CDR3 consists of 13 residues. The CDR3 reads CASSAVLIYEQYF. In DNA, the CDR3 is TGTGCCAGCAGCGCGGTCCTCATCTACGAGCAGTACTTC.

This clone was seen more than once but under ten times. This chain links TRBV9 with TRBJ1-2, with 8 bases identical to TRBD1. V dropped 0 bases and J dropped 8; count of bases not matched to a gene: 6. CDR3 length: 14 amino acids. Per germline, CDR1 SGDLS and CDR2 YYNGEE. CDR3 sequence: CASSVDQGARGYTF. The DNA for the CDR3 is TGTGCCAGCAGCGTAGATCAGGGGGCGAGAGGCTACACCTTC.

CDR3 in amino acids: CASSQGGEVLYEQYF. The CDR3 DNA follows: TGTGCCAGCAGCCAGGGTGGGGAGGTCCTCTACGAGCAGTACTTC. This rearrangement joins TRBV3-1 (or the pseudogene TRBV3-2) to TRBJ2-7, with D possibly being TRBD2 (6 bases). Germline V gives CDR1 LGHDT, CDR2 YNNKEL (reference sequence). Trimming stripped 3 bases from V and 3 bases from J, with 15 bases between. This CDR3 contains 15 residues.

J is TRBJ2-3 and V is TRBV19; a possible D gene is TRBD2 (5 bases). CDR1 and CDR2 from the germline V gene are LNHDA and SQIVND (reference sequence). This CDR3 comprises 15 residues. Trimming stripped 3 bases from V and 1 base from J, with 11 bases between. In DNA form, the CDR3 reads TGTGCCAGTAGTATCTGGACTGCGGGCACAGATACGCAGTATTTT. Protein: CASSIWTAGTDTQYF. The whole variable domain, filled in from reference TRBV19 and TRBJ2-3, reads DGGITQSPKYLFRKEGQNVTLSCEQNLNHDAMYWYRQDPGQGLRLIYYSQIVNDFQKGDIAEGYSVSREKKESFPLTVTSAQKNPTAFYLCASSIWTAGTDTQYFGPGTRLTVL.

This chain uses TRBV19 with TRBJ1-5; weak D call: TRBD1 (5 bases). From germline, CDR1 is LNHDA and CDR2 SQIVND (reference sequence). V lost 1 base, J lost 0 bases, and 7 bases lay in between. This CDR3 is 15 amino acids long. CDR3 region: CASSIVQGSNQPQHF. The CDR3 DNA reads TGTGCCAGTAGTATAGTGCAGGGTAGCAATCAGCCCCAGCATTTT.

V gene TRBV4-3 combines with J gene TRBJ2-7; D is perhaps TRBD1 (5 bases). The CDR3 has 15 amino acids. V lost 1 base to trimming and J lost 0 bases, with 10 bases between them. The germline CDR1 and CDR2 sequences are LGHNA and YSLEER. The CDR3 DNA reads TGCGCCAGCAGCCAAGGGCAGGGCAGCTCCTACGAGCAGTACTTC. Translating it yields CASSQGQGSSYEQYF.

The chain uses TRBV3-1 (or the pseudogene TRBV3-2) and TRBJ2-5; D possibly corresponds to TRBD1 (6 bases). CDR3 length equals 13 residues. Germline V CDR1 and CDR2: LGHDT, YNNKEL (reference sequence). Trimming stripped 8 bases from V and 5 bases from J, with 15 bases between. CDR3 sequence (DNA): TGTGCCAGCCAACATGGGGGCAGGGAGACCCAGTACTTC. This encodes CASQHGGRETQYF.

This clone was seen only once. The rearrangement links TRBV18 to TRBJ1-5; D ambiguous. The CDR3 length is 13 residues. V lost 6 bases to trimming and J lost 4 bases, with 10 bases between them. The germline V gene encodes CDR1 KGHSH and CDR2 LQKENI. The DNA for the CDR3 is TGTGCCAGCTCCGGGGAGCGAAATCAGCCCCAGCATTTT. Its translation is CASSGERNQPQHF.

In its sample, this clone was seen once. The gene calls are TRBV6-5 and TRBJ1-1; 7 bases agree with TRBD1. The V gene's germline CDR1 is MNHEY and CDR2 SVGAGI. Losses at the gene ends were 6 bases for V and 1 base for J; bases not matched to a gene: 8. This CDR3 spans 15 amino acids. DNA for the CDR3: TGTGCCAGCAGGGTCAACAGGGGCCCGAACACTGAAGCTTTCTTT. Its translation: CASRVNRGPNTEAFF.

The V gene is TRBV12-5, the J gene TRBJ2-1, with 9 bases that match TRBD2. V dropped 4 bases and J dropped 9; count of bases not matched to a gene: 16. In germline, CDR1 is LGHNT, CDR2 FRNRAP. This CDR3 is 17 amino acids long. The CDR3 protein is CASGSPGVAGAKGEQFF. In DNA, the CDR3 is TGTGCTAGTGGTTCCCCAGGGGTAGCGGGAGCAAAAGGTGAGCAGTTCTTC.

V is TRBV29-1 and J is TRBJ1-1; D is perhaps TRBD1 (6 bases). V gave up 6 bases and J gave up 1 base, with 12 bases separating them. The CDR3 has 13 residues. From germline, CDR1 is SQVTM and CDR2 ANQGSEA. The CDR3 loop reads CSVMDRKNTEAFF. In DNA, the CDR3 is TGCAGCGTGATGGACAGAAAGAACACTGAAGCTTTCTTT.

V gene TRBV11-2 combines with J gene TRBJ1-6; 8 nucleotides line up with TRBD1. This CDR3 is built from 14 residues. Trimming took 5 bases from V and 7 from J; bases not matched to a gene: 4. Looked up from germline, CDR1 is SGHAT and CDR2 is FQNNGV. The CDR3 is CASSPRTGNSPLHF. The DNA for the CDR3 is TGTGCCAGCAGCCCCCGGACAGGGAATTCACCCCTCCACTTT.

The chain is built from TRBV2 and TRBJ1-2; D possibly corresponds to TRBD1 (6 bases). The length of the CDR3 is 16 residues. Germline V CDR1 and CDR2: SNHLY, FYNNEI. V lost 4 bases to trimming and J lost 0 bases, with 15 bases between them. CDR3 in amino acids: CASSGRTANSNYGYTF. CDR3 DNA sequence: TGTGCCAGCAGTGGCCGGACAGCGAACTCTAACTATGGCTACACCTTC.

V and J are TRBV2 and TRBJ1-5, with 8 bases identical to TRBD1. V shed 5 bases and J 3 bases; nucleotides not matched to a gene: 6. Per the germline V gene, CDR1 is SNHLY and CDR2 is FYNNEI. This CDR3 is built from 15 residues. CDR3 nucleotides: TGTGCCAGCAGTTCGGACAGGGCTCCCAATCAGCCCCAGCATTTT. Protein: CASSSDRAPNQPQHF.

V and J are TRBV5-1 and TRBJ2-1, with D perhaps matching TRBD2 (5 bases). Germline V gene sequence: CDR1 SGHRS, CDR2 YFSETQ. The ends were cut back, 2 bases at V and 0 bases at J, with 12 bases in the middle. The CDR3 has 16 residues. The DNA for the CDR3 is TGCGCCAGCAGCTTAACGAGGGCCCCCTCCTACAATGAGCAGTTCTTC. This translates into CASSLTRAPSYNEQFF. Complete variable domain (other parts from reference TRBV5-1 and TRBJ2-1): KAGVTQTPRYLIKTRGQQVTLSCSPISGHRSVSWYQQTPGQGLQFLFEYFSETQRNKGNFPGRFSGRQFSNSRSEMNVSTLELGDSALYLCASSLTRAPSYNEQFFGPGTRLTVL.